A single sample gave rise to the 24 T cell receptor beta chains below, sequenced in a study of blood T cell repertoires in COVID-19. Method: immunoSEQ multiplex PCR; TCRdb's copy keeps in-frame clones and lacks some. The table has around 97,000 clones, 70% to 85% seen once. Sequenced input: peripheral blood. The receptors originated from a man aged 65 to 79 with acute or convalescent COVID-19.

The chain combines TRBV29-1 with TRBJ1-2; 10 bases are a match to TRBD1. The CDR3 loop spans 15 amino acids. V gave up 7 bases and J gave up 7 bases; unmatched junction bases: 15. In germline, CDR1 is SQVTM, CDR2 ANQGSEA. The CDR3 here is CSAGLGTGDVGGYTF. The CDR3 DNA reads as TGCAGCGCTGGACTAGGGACAGGGGATGTGGGTGGCTACACCTTC.

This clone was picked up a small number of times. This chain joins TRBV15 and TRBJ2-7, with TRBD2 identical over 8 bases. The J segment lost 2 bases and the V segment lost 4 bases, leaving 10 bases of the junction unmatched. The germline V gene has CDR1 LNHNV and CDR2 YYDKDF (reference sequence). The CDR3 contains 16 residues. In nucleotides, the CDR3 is TGTGCCACCAGCATCAAGGGACTAGTTGCCCCCTACGAGCAGTACTTC. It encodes CATSIKGLVAPYEQYF.

The CDR3 sequence is CASSYPTDAGGEMRINEQFF. In nucleotides, the CDR3 is TGTGCCAGCAGCTACCCAACCGACGCGGGAGGCGAGATGAGGATCAATGAGCAGTTCTTC. The chain uses TRBV6-6 and TRBJ2-1; 8 positions match TRBD2. The germline CDR1 and CDR2 sequences are MNHNY and SVGAGI (reference sequence). The CDR3 contains 20 residues. V lost 6 bases and J lost 6; bases outside the gene matches: 25.

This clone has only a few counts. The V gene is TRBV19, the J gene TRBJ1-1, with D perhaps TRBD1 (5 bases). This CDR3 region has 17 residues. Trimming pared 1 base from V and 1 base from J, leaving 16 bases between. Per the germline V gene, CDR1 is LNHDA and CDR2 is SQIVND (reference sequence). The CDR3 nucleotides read TGTGCCAGTAGTATAGGTGGGGCCGCCGCCTCGAACACTGAAGCTTTCTTT. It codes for CASSIGGAAASNTEAFF.

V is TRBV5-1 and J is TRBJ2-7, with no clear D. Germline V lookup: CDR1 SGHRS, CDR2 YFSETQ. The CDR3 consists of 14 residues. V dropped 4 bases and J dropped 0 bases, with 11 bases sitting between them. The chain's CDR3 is CASSPVENSYEQYF. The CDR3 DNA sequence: TGCGCCAGCAGCCCGGTCGAGAACTCCTACGAGCAGTACTTC.

The DNA of the CDR3 is TGTGCCAGCAGCCCGGGACAGGTTCCCTACAATGAGCAGTTCTTC. Its protein is CASSPGQVPYNEQFF. V gene TRBV7-9 combines with J gene TRBJ2-1; 8 nucleotides agree with TRBD1. V was pared by 5 bases and J by 2 bases, with 5 bases of the junction left unmatched. The CDR3 runs to 15 residues. Germline V lookup: CDR1 SEHNR, CDR2 FQNEAQ (reference sequence).

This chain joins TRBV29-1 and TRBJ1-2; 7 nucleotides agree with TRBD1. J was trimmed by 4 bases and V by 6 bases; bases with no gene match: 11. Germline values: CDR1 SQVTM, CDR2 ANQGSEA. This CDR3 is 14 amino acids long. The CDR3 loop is CSVEHRTGPYGYTF. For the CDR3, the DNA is TGCAGCGTGGAACACCGGACAGGACCCTATGGCTACACCTTC. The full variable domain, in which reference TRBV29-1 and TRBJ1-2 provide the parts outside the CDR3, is SAVISQKPSRDICQRGTSLTIQCQVDSQVTMMFWYRQQPGQSLTLIATANQGSEATYESGFVIDKFPISRPNLTFSTLTVSNMSPEDSSIYLCSVEHRTGPYGYTFGSGTRLTVV.

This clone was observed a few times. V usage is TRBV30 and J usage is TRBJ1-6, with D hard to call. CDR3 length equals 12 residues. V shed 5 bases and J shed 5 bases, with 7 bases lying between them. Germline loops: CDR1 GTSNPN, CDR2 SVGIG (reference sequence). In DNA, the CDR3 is TGTGCCTGGGCGGGTGATAATTCACCCCTCCACTTT. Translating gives CAWAGDNSPLHF. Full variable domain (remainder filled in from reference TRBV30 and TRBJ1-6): SQTIHQWPATLVQPVGSPLSLECTVEGTSNPNLYWYRQAAGRGLQLLFYSVGIGQISSEVPQNLSASRPQDRQFILSSKKLLLSDSGFYLCAWAGDNSPLHFGNGTRLTVT.

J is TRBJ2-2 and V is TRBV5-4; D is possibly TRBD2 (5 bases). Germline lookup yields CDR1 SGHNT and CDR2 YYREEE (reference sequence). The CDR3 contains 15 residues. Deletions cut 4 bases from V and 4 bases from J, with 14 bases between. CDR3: CASSPTRVPTGELFF. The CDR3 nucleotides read TGTGCCAGCAGCCCTACTAGAGTCCCCACCGGGGAGCTGTTTTTT.

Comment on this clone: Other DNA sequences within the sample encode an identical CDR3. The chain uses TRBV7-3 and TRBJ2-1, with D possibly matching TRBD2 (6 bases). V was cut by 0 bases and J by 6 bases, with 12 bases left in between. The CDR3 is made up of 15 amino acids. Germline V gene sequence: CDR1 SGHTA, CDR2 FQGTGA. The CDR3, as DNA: TGTGCCAGCAGCTTAACGGGGGGAATAGGCAATGAGCAGTTCTTC. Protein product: CASSLTGGIGNEQFF.

The CDR3 loop reads CASSVSQGPNTIYF. Written as DNA, the CDR3 is TGTGCCAGCAGCGTATCTCAGGGGCCAAACACCATATATTTT. V usage is TRBV9 and J usage is TRBJ1-3, with D maybe TRBD1 (6 bases). CDR1 and CDR2 from the germline V gene are SGDLS and YYNGEE. V was clipped by 1 base and J by 6 bases, with 11 bases between them. This CDR3 has 14 amino acids.

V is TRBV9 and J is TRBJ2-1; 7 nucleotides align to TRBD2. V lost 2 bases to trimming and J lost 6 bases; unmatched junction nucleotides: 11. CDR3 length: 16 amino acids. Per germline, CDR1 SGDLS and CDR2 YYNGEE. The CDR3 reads CASSVLSGGGLNEQFF. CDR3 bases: TGTGCCAGCAGCGTCCTCTCGGGAGGAGGGCTCAATGAGCAGTTCTTC.

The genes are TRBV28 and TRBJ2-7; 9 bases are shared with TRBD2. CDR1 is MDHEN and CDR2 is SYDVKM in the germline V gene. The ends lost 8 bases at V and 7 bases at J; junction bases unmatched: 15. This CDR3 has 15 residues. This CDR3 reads CASQPPAAGGKEQYF. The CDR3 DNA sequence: TGTGCCAGCCAACCCCCCGCAGCGGGAGGTAAAGAGCAGTACTTC.

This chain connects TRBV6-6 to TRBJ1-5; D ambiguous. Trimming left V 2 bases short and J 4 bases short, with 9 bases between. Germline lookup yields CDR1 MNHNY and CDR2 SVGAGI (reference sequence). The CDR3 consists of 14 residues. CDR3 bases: TGTGCCAGCAGTTACAACAATTATAATCAGCCCCAGCATTTT. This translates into CASSYNNYNQPQHF.

This CDR3 is CASSEGRILRDTEAFF. Written as DNA, the CDR3 is TGTGCCAGCAGTGAAGGCCGGATATTGAGGGACACTGAAGCTTTCTTT. The chain couples TRBV6-1 to TRBJ1-1, with unresolved D. V was cut by 1 base and J by 3 bases, with 15 bases left in between. Germline V gene lookup returns CDR1 MNHNS and CDR2 SASEGT. The CDR3 is 16 residues long.

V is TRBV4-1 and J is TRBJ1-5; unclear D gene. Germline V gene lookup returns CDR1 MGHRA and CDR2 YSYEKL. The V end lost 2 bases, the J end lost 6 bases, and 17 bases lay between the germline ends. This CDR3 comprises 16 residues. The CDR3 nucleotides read TGCGCCAGCAGCCAACCTGCCAGGTGGCGGGTTCAGCCCCAGCATTTT. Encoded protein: CASSQPARWRVQPQHF.

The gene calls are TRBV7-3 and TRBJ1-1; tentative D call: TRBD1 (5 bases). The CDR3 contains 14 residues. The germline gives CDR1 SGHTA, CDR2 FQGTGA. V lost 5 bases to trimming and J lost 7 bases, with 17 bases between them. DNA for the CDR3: TGTGCCAGCAGCGTGATGGGGGGAGGCTTTGAAGCTTTCTTT. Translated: CASSVMGGGFEAFF.

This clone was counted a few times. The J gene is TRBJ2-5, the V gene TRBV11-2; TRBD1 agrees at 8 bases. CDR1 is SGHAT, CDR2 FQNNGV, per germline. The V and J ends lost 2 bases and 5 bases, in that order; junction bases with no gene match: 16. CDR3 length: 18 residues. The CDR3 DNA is TGTGCCAGCAGCTTAAGTCCGGGGACAGGCCTCACGCGGGAGACCCAGTACTTC. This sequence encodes CASSLSPGTGLTRETQYF.

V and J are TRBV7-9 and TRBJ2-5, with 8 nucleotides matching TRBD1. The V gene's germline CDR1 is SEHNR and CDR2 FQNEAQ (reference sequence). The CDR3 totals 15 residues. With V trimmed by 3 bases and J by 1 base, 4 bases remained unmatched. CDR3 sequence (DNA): TGTGCCAGCAGCTTGGCGCAGGGGGCCCAAGAGACCCAGTACTTC. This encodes CASSLAQGAQETQYF.

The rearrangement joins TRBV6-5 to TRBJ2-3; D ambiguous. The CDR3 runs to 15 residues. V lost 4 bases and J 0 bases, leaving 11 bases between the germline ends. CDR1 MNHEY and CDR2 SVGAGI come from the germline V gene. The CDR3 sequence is CASSSLLRSTDTQYF. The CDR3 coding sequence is TGTGCCAGCAGTTCTTTGCTACGTAGCACAGATACGCAGTATTTT.

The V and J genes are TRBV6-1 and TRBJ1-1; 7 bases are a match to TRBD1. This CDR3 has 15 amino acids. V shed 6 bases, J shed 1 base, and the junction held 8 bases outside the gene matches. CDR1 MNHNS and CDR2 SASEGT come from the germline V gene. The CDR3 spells CASRNQGEANTEAFF. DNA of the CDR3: TGTGCCAGCAGAAATCAGGGGGAGGCGAACACTGAAGCTTTCTTT.

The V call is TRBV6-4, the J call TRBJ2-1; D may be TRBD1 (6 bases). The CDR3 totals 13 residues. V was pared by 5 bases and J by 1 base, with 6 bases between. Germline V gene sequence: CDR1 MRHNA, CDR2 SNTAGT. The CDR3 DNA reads TGTGCCAGCAGTAGGGGGTCCTACAATGAGCAGTTCTTC. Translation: CASSRGSYNEQFF.

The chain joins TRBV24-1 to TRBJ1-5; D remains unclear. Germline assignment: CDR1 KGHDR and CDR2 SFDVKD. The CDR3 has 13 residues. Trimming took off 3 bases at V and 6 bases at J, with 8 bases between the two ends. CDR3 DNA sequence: TGTGCCACCAGTGATCCCCGGGGTCAGCCCCAGCATTTT. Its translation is CATSDPRGQPQHF.

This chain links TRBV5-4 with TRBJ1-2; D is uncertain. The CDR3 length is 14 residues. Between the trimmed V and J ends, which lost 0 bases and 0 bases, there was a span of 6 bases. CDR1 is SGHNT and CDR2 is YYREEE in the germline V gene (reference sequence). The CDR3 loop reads CASSLENTNYGYTF. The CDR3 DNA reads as TGTGCCAGCAGCTTGGAGAACACTAACTATGGCTACACCTTC.